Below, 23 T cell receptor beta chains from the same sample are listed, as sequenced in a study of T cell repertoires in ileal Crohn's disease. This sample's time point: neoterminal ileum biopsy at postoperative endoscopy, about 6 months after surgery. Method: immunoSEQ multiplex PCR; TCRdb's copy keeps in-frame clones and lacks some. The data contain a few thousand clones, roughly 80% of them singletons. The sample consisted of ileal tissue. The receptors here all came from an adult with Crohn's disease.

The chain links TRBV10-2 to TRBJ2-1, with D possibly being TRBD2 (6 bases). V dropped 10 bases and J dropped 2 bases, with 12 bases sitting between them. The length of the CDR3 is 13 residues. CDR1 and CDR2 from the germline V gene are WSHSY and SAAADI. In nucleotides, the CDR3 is TGCGCCACCCTGGCTAGCGCCTACAATGAGCAGTTCTTC. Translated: CATLASAYNEQFF.

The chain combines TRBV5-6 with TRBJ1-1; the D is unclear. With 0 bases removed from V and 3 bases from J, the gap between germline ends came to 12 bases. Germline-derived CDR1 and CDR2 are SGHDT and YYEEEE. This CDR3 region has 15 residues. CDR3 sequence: CASSLAPGGHTEAFF. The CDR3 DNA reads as TGTGCCAGCAGCTTGGCCCCGGGAGGCCACACTGAAGCTTTCTTT.

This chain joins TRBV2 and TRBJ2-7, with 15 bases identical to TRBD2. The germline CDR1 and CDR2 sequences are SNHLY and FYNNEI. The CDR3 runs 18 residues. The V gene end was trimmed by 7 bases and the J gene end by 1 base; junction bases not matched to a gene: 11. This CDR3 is CASTPFGLAGGQSYEQYF. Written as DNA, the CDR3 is TGTGCCAGCACCCCCTTTGGACTAGCGGGGGGGCAGTCCTACGAGCAGTACTTC.

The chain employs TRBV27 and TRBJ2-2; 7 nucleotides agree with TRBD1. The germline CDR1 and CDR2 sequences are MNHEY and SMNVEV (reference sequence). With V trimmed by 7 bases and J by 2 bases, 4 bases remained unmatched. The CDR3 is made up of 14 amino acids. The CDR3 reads CASTRQGNTGELFF. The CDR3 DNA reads TGTGCCAGCACCCGACAGGGCAACACCGGGGAGCTGTTTTTT.

CDR3: CASSQDPNSLRGSYNEQFF. The CDR3 bases are TGTGCCAGCAGCCAAGATCCAAACTCGCTCAGAGGCTCCTACAATGAGCAGTTCTTC. The chain couples TRBV14 to TRBJ2-1; no reliable D call. The CDR3 loop spans 19 amino acids. Trimming took 0 bases from V and 0 from J, leaving 18 bases between them. Germline V CDR1 and CDR2: SGHDN, FVKESK.

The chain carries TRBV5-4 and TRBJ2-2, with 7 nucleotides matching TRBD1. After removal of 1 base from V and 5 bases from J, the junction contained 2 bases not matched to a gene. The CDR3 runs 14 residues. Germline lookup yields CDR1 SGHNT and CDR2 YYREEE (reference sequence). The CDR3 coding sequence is TGTGCCAGCAGCTTGTCGACAGGGACCGGGGAGCTGTTTTTT. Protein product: CASSLSTGTGELFF.

The CDR3 coding sequence is TGTGCCAGCAGCTTAGACAGAAATCAGCCCCAGCATTTT. Protein product: CASSLDRNQPQHF. The rearrangement joins TRBV7-7 to TRBJ1-5; D is uncertain. Trimming took off 1 base at V and 4 bases at J, with 5 bases between the two ends. The CDR3 loop spans 13 amino acids. Per germline, CDR1 SSHAT and CDR2 FNYEAQ (reference sequence).

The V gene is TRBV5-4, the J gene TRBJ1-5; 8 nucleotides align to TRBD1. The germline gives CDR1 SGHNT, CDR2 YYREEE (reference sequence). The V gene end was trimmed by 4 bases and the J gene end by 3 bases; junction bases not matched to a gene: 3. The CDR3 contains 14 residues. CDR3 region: CASSRQGNNQPQHF. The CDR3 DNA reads TGTGCCAGCAGCCGACAGGGGAACAATCAGCCCCAGCATTTT.

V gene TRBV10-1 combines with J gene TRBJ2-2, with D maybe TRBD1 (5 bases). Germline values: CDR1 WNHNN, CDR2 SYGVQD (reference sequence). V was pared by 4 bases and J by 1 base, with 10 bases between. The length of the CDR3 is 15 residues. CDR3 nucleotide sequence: TGCGCCAGCAGTGGACTTAGGGGGAACACCGGGGAGCTGTTTTTT. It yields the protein CASSGLRGNTGELFF.

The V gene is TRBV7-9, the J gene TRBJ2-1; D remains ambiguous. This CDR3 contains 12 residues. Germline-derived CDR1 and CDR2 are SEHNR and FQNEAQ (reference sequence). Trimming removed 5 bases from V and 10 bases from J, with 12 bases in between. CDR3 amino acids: CASSRSIEEQFF. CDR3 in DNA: TGTGCCAGCAGCCGGTCAATAGAGGAGCAGTTCTTC. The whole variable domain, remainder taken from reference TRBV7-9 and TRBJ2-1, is DTGVSQNPRHKITKRGQNVTFRCDPISEHNRLYWYRQTLGQGPEFLTYFQNEAQLEKSRLLSDRFSAERPKGSFSTLEIQRTEQGDSAMYLCASSRSIEEQFFGPGTRLTVL.

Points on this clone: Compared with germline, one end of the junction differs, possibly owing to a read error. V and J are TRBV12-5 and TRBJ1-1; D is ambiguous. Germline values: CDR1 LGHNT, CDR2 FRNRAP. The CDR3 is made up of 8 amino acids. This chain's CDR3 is CASGVNGF. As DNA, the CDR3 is TGTGCTAGTGGCGTGAACGGCTTT.

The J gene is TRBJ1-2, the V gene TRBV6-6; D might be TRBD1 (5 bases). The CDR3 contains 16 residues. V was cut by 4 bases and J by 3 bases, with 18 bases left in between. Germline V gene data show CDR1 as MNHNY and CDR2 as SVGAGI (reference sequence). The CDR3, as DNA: TGTGCCAGCAGTTTAACCGCGACAGACCCCCACTATGGCTACACCTTC. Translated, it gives CASSLTATDPHYGYTF.

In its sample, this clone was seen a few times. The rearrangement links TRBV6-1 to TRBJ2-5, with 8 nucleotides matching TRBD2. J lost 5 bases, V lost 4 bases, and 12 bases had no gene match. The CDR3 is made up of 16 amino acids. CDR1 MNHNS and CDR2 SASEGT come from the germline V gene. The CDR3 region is CASSASLAGLWETQYF. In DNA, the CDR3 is TGTGCCAGCAGTGCCTCCCTAGCGGGTTTGTGGGAGACCCAGTACTTC.

The CDR3 protein is CSASIQGPQYF. The DNA for the CDR3 is TGCAGTGCTAGTATACAGGGCCCCCAGTACTTC. The gene calls are TRBV20-1 and TRBJ2-5, with D perhaps matching TRBD1 (6 bases). This CDR3 contains 11 residues. Germline V CDR1 and CDR2: DFQATT, SNEGSKA (reference sequence). The V and J ends lost 3 bases and 9 bases respectively, with 11 bases between them.

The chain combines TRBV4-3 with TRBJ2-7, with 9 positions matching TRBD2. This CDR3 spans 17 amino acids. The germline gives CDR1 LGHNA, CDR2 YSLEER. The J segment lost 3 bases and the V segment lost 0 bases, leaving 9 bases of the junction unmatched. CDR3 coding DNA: TGCGCCAGCAGCCAAGATTCCCGCGGGAGGGCCAACTACGAGCAGTACTTC. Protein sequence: CASSQDSRGRANYEQYF.

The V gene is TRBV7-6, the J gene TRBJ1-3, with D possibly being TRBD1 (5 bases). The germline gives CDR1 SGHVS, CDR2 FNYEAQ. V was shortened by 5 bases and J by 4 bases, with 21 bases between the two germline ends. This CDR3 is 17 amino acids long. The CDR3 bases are TGTGCCAGCAGCCCCGGGTGGGGGGGGATGCAAGGAAACACCATATATTTT. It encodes CASSPGWGGMQGNTIYF.

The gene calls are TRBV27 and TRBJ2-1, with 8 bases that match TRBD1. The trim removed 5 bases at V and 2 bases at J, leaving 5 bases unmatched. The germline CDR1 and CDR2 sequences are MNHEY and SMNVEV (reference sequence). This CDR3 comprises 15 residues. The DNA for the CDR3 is TGTGCCAGCAGTGAACGACAGGGGCCCTACAATGAGCAGTTCTTC. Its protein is CASSERQGPYNEQFF.

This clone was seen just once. The CDR3: CASSLSGASYEQYF. CDR3 sequence (DNA): TGTGCCAGCAGTTTATCAGGGGCATCCTACGAGCAGTACTTC. This sequence joins TRBV27 and TRBJ2-7, with a tentative D call TRBD1 (5 bases). Germline-derived CDR1 and CDR2 are MNHEY and SMNVEV (reference sequence). V was clipped by 0 bases and J by 1 base, with 7 bases between them. The CDR3 consists of 14 residues.

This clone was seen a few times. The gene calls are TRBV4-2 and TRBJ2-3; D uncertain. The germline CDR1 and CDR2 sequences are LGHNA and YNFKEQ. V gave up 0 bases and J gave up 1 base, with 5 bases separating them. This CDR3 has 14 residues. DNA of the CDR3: TGTGCCAGCAGCCAAGATCTTGGCACAGATACGCAGTATTTT. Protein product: CASSQDLGTDTQYF.

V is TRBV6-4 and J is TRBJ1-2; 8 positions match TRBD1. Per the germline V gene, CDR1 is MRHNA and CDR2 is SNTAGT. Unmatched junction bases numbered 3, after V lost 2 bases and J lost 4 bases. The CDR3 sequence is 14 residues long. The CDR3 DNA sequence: TGTGCCAGCAGTGACGATGGACAGGGCTATGGCTACACCTTC. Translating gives CASSDDGQGYGYTF.

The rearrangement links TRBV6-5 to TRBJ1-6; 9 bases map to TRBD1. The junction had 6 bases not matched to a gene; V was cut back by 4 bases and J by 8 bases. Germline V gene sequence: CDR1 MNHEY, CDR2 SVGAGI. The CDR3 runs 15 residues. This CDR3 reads CASSSTGTGYSPLHF. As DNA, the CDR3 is TGTGCCAGCAGTTCTACCGGGACAGGGTATTCACCCCTCCACTTT.

Here the CDR3 reads CASALEVNTEAFF. The CDR3 DNA reads TGCGCCAGCGCCCTCGAGGTTAACACTGAAGCTTTCTTT. The chain recombines TRBV5-1 with TRBJ1-1; D is unclear. Germline loops: CDR1 SGHRS, CDR2 YFSETQ. The CDR3 runs 13 residues. Trimming pared 7 bases from V and 2 bases from J, leaving 12 bases between.

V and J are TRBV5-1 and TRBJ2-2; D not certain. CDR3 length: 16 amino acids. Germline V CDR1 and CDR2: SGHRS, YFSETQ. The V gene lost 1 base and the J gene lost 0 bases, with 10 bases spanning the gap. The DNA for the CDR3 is TGCGCCAGCAGCTTGTTGACTTATCCGAACACCGGGGAGCTGTTTTTT. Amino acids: CASSLLTYPNTGELFF.